The 23 T cell receptor beta chains listed next were all sequenced from one sample in a study of neurological immune-mediated disorders. TCRdb called the 5' RACE reads again in MiXCR, with one record for every CDR3 protein. The sample records about 60,000 distinct CDR3 sequences, roughly 10% being singletons. This sample's time point: longitudinal time-point 2. The material sequenced was PBMCs. These TCRs come from a man aged 25 to 40 in good health.

This clonotype appeared many times. The V and J genes are TRBV5-1 and TRBJ1-2; 8 bases map to TRBD1. This CDR3 is built from 14 residues. Trimming at V came to 4 bases and at J to 4 bases, leaving 6 bases not matched to a gene. The germline V gene has CDR1 SGHRS and CDR2 YFSETQ. The CDR3 sequence: CASSQTGDTYGYTF. The CDR3 region has the DNA TGCGCCAGCAGCCAGACAGGGGACACCTATGGCTACACCTTC.

This clonotype was detected many times. The chain links TRBV28 to TRBJ2-1; D call uncertain. The V gene lost 10 bases and the J gene lost 4 bases, with 14 bases spanning the gap. CDR3 length: 13 residues. Per germline, CDR1 MDHEN and CDR2 SYDVKM. Here the CDR3 reads CATGGSRYNEQFF. The DNA of the CDR3 is TGTGCCACCGGTGGATCCCGGTACAATGAGCAGTTCTTC.

The rearrangement links TRBV28 to TRBJ2-1; D unresolved. The V gene lost 10 bases and the J gene lost 7 bases, with 5 bases spanning the gap. The CDR3 has 9 residues. Germline lookup yields CDR1 MDHEN and CDR2 SYDVKM. CDR3 nucleotide sequence: TGTGCCACCCGAAATGAGCAGTTCTTC. It translates to CATRNEQFF.

Many counts were recorded for this clonotype. This chain connects TRBV28 to TRBJ2-7; 8 positions agree with TRBD2. V lost 7 bases to trimming and J lost 5 bases; unmatched junction nucleotides: 7. The CDR3 has 13 residues. The germline CDR1 and CDR2 sequences are MDHEN and SYDVKM. For the CDR3, the DNA is TGTGCCAGCATAGTTAGCGGGACCGACGAGCAGTACTTC. Translating it yields CASIVSGTDEQYF.

This clonotype occurred many times. V usage is TRBV4-1 and J usage is TRBJ2-5; 7 positions match TRBD1. The V gene's germline CDR1 is MGHRA and CDR2 YSYEKL. With 10 bases clipped from V and 2 bases from J, the junction kept 10 bases outside the gene matches. The length of the CDR3 is 14 residues. The CDR3 is CAMTHGQAQETQYF. In DNA, the CDR3 is TGCGCCATGACGCATGGACAGGCACAAGAGACCCAGTACTTC.

The table lists this clonotype with many counts. The chain carries TRBV20-1 and TRBJ1-2; D possibly corresponds to TRBD1 (6 bases). CDR1 DFQATT and CDR2 SNEGSKA come from the germline V gene (reference sequence). Deletions cut 5 bases from V and 7 bases from J, with 11 bases between. The CDR3 runs 11 residues. The CDR3 coding sequence is TGCAGTGCTTCTGGACAGCTTGGCTACACCTTC. Translated, it gives CSASGQLGYTF.

This clonotype was seen repeatedly, ten times or more. This chain connects TRBV11-2 to TRBJ2-3; D not certain. The CDR3 extends over 15 amino acids. V lost 1 base and J 0 bases, leaving 8 bases between the germline ends. Germline V CDR1 and CDR2: SGHAT, FQNNGV. The CDR3 sequence is CASSLGGRSTDTQYF. In DNA, the CDR3 is TGTGCCAGCAGCTTAGGAGGTCGGAGCACAGATACGCAGTATTTT.

In this sample, this clonotype turned up many times. The limits of the CDR3 on the DNA are not certain, so only TCRdb's listed CDR3 is given. The V gene is TRBV21-1, the J gene TRBJ2-5; the table's D call, TRBD2, was not checked against the DNA. TRBV21-1 constitutes a pseudogene. The CDR3 length is 18 residues, termini included. CDR3 loop: CASSKAYLCLAGTSLEYF.

This clonotype was seen many times. This chain joins TRBV5-1 and TRBJ2-5, with D hard to call. V was pared by 2 bases and J by 0 bases, with 2 bases between. Looked up from germline, CDR1 is SGHRS and CDR2 is YFSETQ. The CDR3 consists of 12 residues. The CDR3 spells CASSLNQETQYF. The CDR3, as DNA: TGCGCCAGCAGCTTAAACCAAGAGACCCAGTACTTC.

There are many counts of this clonotype. This sequence joins TRBV2 and TRBJ2-3; 8 bases are shared with TRBD2. V gave up 10 bases and J gave up 4 bases; unmatched junction bases: 10. The CDR3 spans 14 residues. Germline loops: CDR1 SNHLY, CDR2 FYNNEI. CDR3 sequence reads: CATGRGGRADTQYF. The DNA for the CDR3 is TGTGCCACCGGCCGGGGGGGGCGCGCAGATACGCAGTATTTT.

This clonotype appeared many times. The chain carries TRBV6-1 and TRBJ2-2; D may be TRBD1 or TRBD2 (5 bases each). V gave up 6 bases and J gave up 0 bases, with 14 bases separating them. The CDR3 extends over 16 amino acids. CDR1 and CDR2 from the germline V gene are MNHNS and SASEGT. The CDR3 DNA is TGTGCCAGCAGAGACGTCGAGGGGCCGAACACCGGGGAGCTGTTTTTT. It is translated as CASRDVEGPNTGELFF.

This clonotype occurred many times. This sequence joins TRBV21-1 and TRBJ2-4; TRBD2, the table's D call, was not compared with the DNA. TRBV21-1 is a listed pseudogene. The CDR3 loop spans 16 amino acids. The CDR3 protein is CASKFSGVVAKNIQYF. For the CDR3, the DNA is TGTGCCAGCAAATTTAGCGGGGTAGTAGCCAAAAACATTCAGTACTTC.

This clonotype was recorded many times. This chain joins TRBV7-2 and TRBJ2-3; 12 bases match TRBD2. CDR3 length: 17 amino acids. Trimming cost V 3 bases and J 2 bases; bases outside gene matches: 6. Germline lookup yields CDR1 SGHTA and CDR2 FQGNSA. The CDR3 loop is CASSFRGLAGPTDTQYF. Here the CDR3 DNA reads TGTGCCAGCAGCTTCCGCGGACTAGCGGGGCCCACAGATACGCAGTATTTT. Variable domain in full (rest from reference TRBV7-2 and TRBJ2-3): GAGVSQSPSNKVTEKGKDVELRCDPISGHTALYWYRQSLGQGLEFLIYFQGNSAPDKSGLPSDRFSAERTGGSVSTLTIQRTQQEDSAVYLCASSFRGLAGPTDTQYFGPGTRLTVL.

This clonotype has a count of ten or more. This rearrangement joins TRBV18 to TRBJ2-3; the D is unclear. Germline V gene sequence: CDR1 KGHSH, CDR2 LQKENI. CDR3 size: 13 residues. V lost 6 bases to trimming and J lost 1 base, with 8 bases between them. CDR3 in DNA: TGTGCCAGCTCCACCATCGGCACAGATACGCAGTATTTT. Translating it yields CASSTIGTDTQYF.

This clonotype has a count of ten or more. This chain uses TRBV20-1 with TRBJ1-5; 8 nucleotides agree with TRBD1. This CDR3 is 15 amino acids long. Trimming took 5 bases from V and 0 from J; bases not matched to a gene: 6. The germline V gene encodes CDR1 DFQATT and CDR2 SNEGSKA (reference sequence). The CDR3 nucleotides are TGCAGTGCTCCCACAGGGGGGAATAGCAATCAGCCCCAGCATTTT. The encoded protein is CSAPTGGNSNQPQHF.

This clonotype was counted ten times or more. The V call is TRBV12-3 or TRBV12-4, the J call TRBJ1-1, with 7 bases fitting TRBD1. This CDR3 spans 14 amino acids. V was pared by 4 bases and J by 4 bases, with 6 bases of the junction left unmatched. DNA for the CDR3: TGTGCCAGCAGTTCGGACAGGTGGGGCACTGAAGCTTTCTTT. Translated, it gives CASSSDRWGTEAFF.

This clonotype was counted ten times or more. This chain joins TRBV30 and TRBJ2-2; tentatively, D is TRBD1 (6 bases). Trimming took off 4 bases at V and 5 bases at J, with 14 bases between the two ends. The germline gives CDR1 GTSNPN, CDR2 SVGIG (reference sequence). This CDR3 region has 14 residues. CDR3 DNA sequence: TGTGCCTGGAACGGCCCAACAGGGACCGGGGAGCTGTTTTTT. Its translation: CAWNGPTGTGELFF. The entire variable domain, with the rest obtained from reference TRBV30 and TRBJ2-2, is as follows: SQTIHQWPATLVQPVGSPLSLECTVEGTSNPNLYWYRQAAGRGLQLLFYSVGIGQISSEVPQNLSASRPQDRQFILSSKKLLLSDSGFYLCAWNGPTGTGELFFGEGSRLTVL.

This clonotype has ten or more counts. V gene TRBV5-1 combines with J gene TRBJ2-5; TRBD1 aligns across 8 bases. Germline V lookup: CDR1 SGHRS, CDR2 YFSETQ. V lost 0 bases and J lost 0; bases outside the gene matches: 1. The CDR3 covers 15 residues. CDR3 loop: CASSLGDRNQETQYF. CDR3 in DNA: TGCGCCAGCAGCTTGGGGGACAGGAACCAAGAGACCCAGTACTTC.

This clonotype was counted at least ten times. CDR3: CASSLPQSGGTGNTIYF. In nucleotides, the CDR3 is TGTGCCAGCAGTTTGCCCCAGAGTGGGGGGACTGGAAACACCATATATTTT. The chain couples TRBV28 to TRBJ1-3, with a possible D match to TRBD1 (5 bases). CDR1 is MDHEN, CDR2 SYDVKM, per germline. V lost 3 bases, J lost 2 bases, and 17 bases lay in between. This CDR3 spans 17 amino acids.

This clonotype was counted ten times or more. The chain uses TRBV3-1 and TRBJ2-3, with 10 bases lining up with TRBD2. The CDR3 has 16 amino acids. CDR1 is LGHDT, CDR2 YNNKEL, per germline (reference sequence). With V trimmed by 0 bases and J by 7 bases, 7 bases remained unmatched. The CDR3 here is CASSQDSSGSSHTQYF. For the CDR3, the DNA is TGTGCCAGCAGCCAAGATTCTAGCGGGAGTTCCCATACGCAGTATTTT.

This clonotype occurred many times. This chain connects TRBV5-1 to TRBJ2-7; 10 nucleotides line up with TRBD2. This CDR3 contains 18 residues. With V trimmed by 0 bases and J by 1 base, 10 bases remained unmatched. Germline assignment: CDR1 SGHRS and CDR2 YFSETQ. This chain's CDR3 is CASSLVASGSILSYEQYF. CDR3 DNA sequence: TGCGCCAGCAGCTTGGTGGCTAGCGGGAGTATCCTATCCTACGAGCAGTACTTC.

This clonotype has at least ten counts. The chain combines TRBV7-9 with TRBJ1-5; D ambiguous. The CDR3 spans 14 residues. From germline, CDR1 is SEHNR and CDR2 FQNEAQ (reference sequence). V shed 1 base and J shed 0 bases, with 4 bases lying between them. The CDR3 sequence: CASSLEGSNQPQHF. Written as DNA, the CDR3 is TGTGCCAGCAGCTTAGAAGGTAGCAATCAGCCCCAGCATTTT.

Many counts were recorded for this clonotype. V usage is TRBV7-9 and J usage is TRBJ2-7; D is undetermined. This CDR3 contains 13 residues. Germline CDR1 reads SEHNR; CDR2 reads FQNEAQ (reference sequence). Trimming cost V 7 bases and J 2 bases, with 12 bases left between them. As DNA, the CDR3 is TGTGCCAGCACCCCGGTCCCGGCCTACGAGCAGTACTTC. Its protein is CASTPVPAYEQYF.